This TCR beta chain appears in the sequencing data of a study of blood T cell repertoires in COVID-19. Study-level background: Sources were T cells, B-cell-depleted T cells, or PBMCs; the material itself was cDNA or gDNA.

In the original workflow: Estimation of nucleated cell counts was performed using reference gene primer amplification. Produced via immunoSEQ multiplex PCR; TCRdb's table is partial and in-frame only. That table is the source of V, J and clone size, and D and trimming were worked out from the DNA. The sample has some 180,000 clones, roughly 79% seen once; the top ten hold 8% to 13%. In Seattle, patients joined the study during active infection and were tracked longitudinally. The CDR3 contains 14 residues. V shed 7 bases and J shed 4 bases, with 13 bases lying between them. Germline lookup yields CDR1 MNHNY and CDR2 SVGAGI (reference sequence).

Sequencing was carried out using peripheral blood. The chain uses TRBV6-6 and TRBJ1-4, with D tentatively TRBD1 (6 bases). The origin of this receptor is a woman aged 40 to 50 with COVID-19, enrolled during active disease. The CDR3 region is CASNRQASNEKLFF. The CDR3 coding sequence is TGTGCCAGCAACAGACAGGCTAGTAATGAAAAACTGTTTTTT.